This T cell receptor (beta chain) was retrieved from a study of blood T cell repertoires in COVID-19. Study as a whole: Donors in the United States, Italy and Spain gave samples during acute or convalescent COVID-19.

Germline-derived CDR1 and CDR2 are GTSNPN and SVGIG (reference sequence). CDR3 size: 15 residues. The V gene end was trimmed by 2 bases and the J gene end by 5 bases; junction bases not matched to a gene: 7. Profiling relied on immunoSEQ multiplex PCR, and the TCRdb table lists in-frame clones only, not all of them. Here the sample spans approximately 220,000 clones, around 82% being singletons. Sequenced sample: peripheral blood. The receptor was derived from a woman aged 55-70 years with acute or convalescent COVID-19. V and J are TRBV30 and TRBJ2-3, with 10 bases aligning to TRBD1. CDR3 nucleotides: TGTGCCTGGAGTTTGGGACAGGGGTATGGAGATACGCAGTATTTT. Protein product: CAWSLGQGYGDTQYF. Using reference TRBV30 and TRBJ2-3 for the parts outside the CDR3, the full variable domain is SQTIHQWPATLVQPVGSPLSLECTVEGTSNPNLYWYRQAAGRGLQLLFYSVGIGQISSEVPQNLSASRPQDRQFILSSKKLLLSDSGFYLCAWSLGQGYGDTQYFGPGTRLTVL.